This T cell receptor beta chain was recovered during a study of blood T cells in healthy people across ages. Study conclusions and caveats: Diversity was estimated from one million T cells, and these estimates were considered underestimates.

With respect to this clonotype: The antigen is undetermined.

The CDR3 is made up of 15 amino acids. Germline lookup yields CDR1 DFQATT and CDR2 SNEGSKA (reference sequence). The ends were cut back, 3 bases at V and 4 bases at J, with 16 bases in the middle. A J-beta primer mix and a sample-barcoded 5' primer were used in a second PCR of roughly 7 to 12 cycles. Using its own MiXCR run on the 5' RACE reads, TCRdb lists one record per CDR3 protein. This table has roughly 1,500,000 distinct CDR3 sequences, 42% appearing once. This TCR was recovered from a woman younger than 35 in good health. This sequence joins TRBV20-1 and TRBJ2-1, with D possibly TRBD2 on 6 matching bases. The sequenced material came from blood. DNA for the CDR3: TGCAGTGCTAGCGCGATGGGGCGGGGATACAATGAGCAGTTCTTC. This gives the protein CSASAMGRGYNEQFF.